These T cell receptor beta chains were read from a single sample in a study of T cell responses to AZD1222 COVID-19 vaccine. Assay: immunoSEQ multiplex PCR; the TCRdb copy retains only in-frame clones and omits some. There are fewer than 100,000 clones in the sample; around nine tenths occur only once, and roughly 19% lies in the top ten. The sample in question was peripheral blood, obtained on day 0 of AZD1222 vaccination. These receptors came from an adult in good health. Both conserved end residues are part of each CDR3. D genes are given only for firm matches. Expanded clones are given a class, and other clones once, few, many or no size at all.

D: NA
size: NA
V: TRBV20-1
J: TRBJ1-3
DNA: TGCGCCGCGGCCTCTGGAAACACCATATATTTT
CDR3: CAAASGNTIYF

D: NA
size: NA
V: TRBV5-1
J: TRBJ1-1
DNA: TGCGCCAGCAGCTTGTCAATGAACACTGAAGCTTTCTTT
CDR3: CASSLSMNTEAFF

D: TRBD2
size: NA
V: TRBV13
J: TRBJ2-7
DNA: TGTGCCAGCAGACGGAATAGCGGGAGTTACGAGCAGTACTTC
CDR3: CASRRNSGSYEQYF

D: NA
size: NA
V: TRBV28
J: TRBJ2-1
DNA: TGTGCCACCAATACTGGGCAGGGCTACAATGAGCAGTTCTTC
CDR3: CATNTGQGYNEQFF

D: NA
size: NA
V: TRBV28
J: TRBJ2-1
DNA: TGTGCCAGCAAGGCACTCAATGAGCAGTTCTTC
CDR3: CASKALNEQFF

D: NA
size: NA
V: TRBV20-1
J: TRBJ2-1
DNA: TGCAGTGCTGGGAGTTACAATGAGCAGTTCTTC
CDR3: CSAGSYNEQFF

D: NA
size: NA
V: TRBV25-1
J: TRBJ1-3
DNA: TGTGCCAGCGGGGCCTCAGGAGGAAACACCATATATTTT
CDR3: CASGASGGNTIYF

D: NA
size: NA
V: TRBV12-3/TRBV12-4
J: TRBJ2-5
DNA: TGTGCCAGCAGTCAAGAGACCCAGTACTTC
CDR3: CASSQETQYF

D: TRBD1
size: NA
V: TRBV27
J: TRBJ1-2
DNA: TGTGCCAGCAGATCCCAGGGGGGGGACTATGGCTACACCTTC
CDR3: CASRSQGGDYGYTF

D: NA
size: once
V: TRBV27
J: TRBJ2-7
DNA: TGTGCCAGCAGTTTATCGGGTTACAGGATTCATTCCTACGAGCAGTACTTC
CDR3: CASSLSGYRIHSYEQYF